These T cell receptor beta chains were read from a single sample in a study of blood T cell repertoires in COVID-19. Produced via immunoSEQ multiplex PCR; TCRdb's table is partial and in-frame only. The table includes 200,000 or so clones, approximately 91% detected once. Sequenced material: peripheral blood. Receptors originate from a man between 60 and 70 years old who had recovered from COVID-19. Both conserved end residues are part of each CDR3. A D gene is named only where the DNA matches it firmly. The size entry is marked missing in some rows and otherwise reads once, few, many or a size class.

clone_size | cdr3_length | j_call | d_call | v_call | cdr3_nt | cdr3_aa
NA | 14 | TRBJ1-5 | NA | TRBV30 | TGTGCCTGGAGTGTTATCAGTGCTTATCAGCCCCAGCATTTT | CAWSVISAYQPQHF
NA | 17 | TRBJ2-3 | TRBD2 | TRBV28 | TGTGCCAGCAGTTCTTCTAGCGGGAGGGCCCTGACAGATACGCAGTATTTT | CASSSSSGRALTDTQYF
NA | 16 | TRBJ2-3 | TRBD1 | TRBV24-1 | TGTGCCACCAGTGATTCTGGACAGGGGACCACAGATACGCAGTATTTT | CATSDSGQGTTDTQYF
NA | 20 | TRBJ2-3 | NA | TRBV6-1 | TGTGCCAGCAGTGAAGCGTCCCTATGGTCGCCCTACCCTAGCACAGATACGCAGTATTTT | CASSEASLWSPYPSTDTQYF
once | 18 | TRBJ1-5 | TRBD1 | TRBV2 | TGTGCCAGCAGGTGGGGACAGGGGGCGCGGGTGAGCAATCAGCCCCAGCATTTT | CASRWGQGARVSNQPQHF
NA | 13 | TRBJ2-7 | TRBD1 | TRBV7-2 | TGTGCCAGCAGTTTCGGACAGGCCTACGAGCAGTACTTC | CASSFGQAYEQYF
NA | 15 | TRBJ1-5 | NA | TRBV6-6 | TGTGCCAGCAGCCCTTCGGCCCCTAGCCGACTGCCCCAGCATTTT | CASSPSAPSRLPQHF
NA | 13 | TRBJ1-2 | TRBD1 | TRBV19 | TGTGCCAGTAGTATACAGGGGGCGCGTGGCTACACCTTC | CASSIQGARGYTF
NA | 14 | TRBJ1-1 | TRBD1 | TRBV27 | TGTGCCAGCAGTGAGGACAGGGGTGGCACTGAAGCTTTCTTT | CASSEDRGGTEAFF
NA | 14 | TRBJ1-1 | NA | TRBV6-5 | TGTGCCAGCAGGGGATTGGGAGGGAACACTGAAGCTTTCTTT | CASRGLGGNTEAFF
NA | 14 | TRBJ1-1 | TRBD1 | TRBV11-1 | TGTGCCAGCAGCTCCGACAGGGGATACACTGAAGCTTTCTTT | CASSSDRGYTEAFF
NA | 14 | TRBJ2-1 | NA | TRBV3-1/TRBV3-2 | TGTGCCAGCAGCCTCTCTAGTGGTTCGCGTGAGCAGTTCTTC | CASSLSSGSREQFF
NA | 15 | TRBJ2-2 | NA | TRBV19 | TGTGCCAGTTCAGTTGGGAGGGGGGACACCGGGGAGCTGTTTTTT | CASSVGRGDTGELFF
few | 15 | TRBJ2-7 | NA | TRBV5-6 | TGTGCCAGCAGTGGGAGACTAGGATTCTCCTACGAGCAGTACTTC | CASSGRLGFSYEQYF
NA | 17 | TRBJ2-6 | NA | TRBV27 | TGTGCCAGCAGTCCGCTCCTTGGGGGCAGTGGGGCCAACGTCCTGACTTTC | CASSPLLGGSGANVLTF
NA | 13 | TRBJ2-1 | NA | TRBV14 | TGTGCCAGCAGCCAAGATTGGCGGGGGCGGAAGTTCTTC | CASSQDWRGRKFF
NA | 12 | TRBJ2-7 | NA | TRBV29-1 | TGCAGCGTTGAGGACAGCTCCTACGAGCAGTACTTC | CSVEDSSYEQYF
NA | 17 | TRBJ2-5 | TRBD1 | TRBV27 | TGTGCCAGCAGTCCAAGGGGCAGGGGGCGAGAAGGAGAGACCCAGTACTTC | CASSPRGRGREGETQYF
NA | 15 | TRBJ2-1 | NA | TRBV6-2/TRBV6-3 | TGTGCCAGCAGCCCCCTGGCGCTAGCACTCAATGAGCAGTTCTTC | CASSPLALALNEQFF
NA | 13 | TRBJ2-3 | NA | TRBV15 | TGTGCCACCAGCAGAGATCAGGCAGATACGCAGTATTTT | CATSRDQADTQYF
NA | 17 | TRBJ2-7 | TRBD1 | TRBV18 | TGTGCCAGCTCATTTGGGGCGGGGACAGGGACCAACTACGAGCAGTACTTC | CASSFGAGTGTNYEQYF
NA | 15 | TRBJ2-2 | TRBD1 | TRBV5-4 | TGTGCCAGCAGCTGGGCCGGGACAGCAACCGGGGAGCTGTTTTTT | CASSWAGTATGELFF
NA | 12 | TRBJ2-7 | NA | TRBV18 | TGTGCCAGCTCACCAGGTGGGGCCGAGCAGTACTTC | CASSPGGAEQYF
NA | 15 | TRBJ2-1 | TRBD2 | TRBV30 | TGTGCCTGGAGTGTAATGGCGGGAGGGCGTAATGAGCAGTTCTTC | CAWSVMAGGRNEQFF
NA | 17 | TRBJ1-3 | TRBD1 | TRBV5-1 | TGCGCCAGCAGCGGGGGACAGGGTACCAACGACGGAAACACCATATATTTT | CASSGGQGTNDGNTIYF
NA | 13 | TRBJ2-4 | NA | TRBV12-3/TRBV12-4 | TGTGCCAGCAGTACAACGCGGGACGGCATTCAGTACTTC | CASSTTRDGIQYF
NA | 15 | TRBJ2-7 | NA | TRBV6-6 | TGTGCCAGCAGTTACAAGGGGACTGCCATCGGCGAGCAGTACTTC | CASSYKGTAIGEQYF
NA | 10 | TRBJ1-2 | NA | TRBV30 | TGTGCCTGGACAGGGGTTCGCTACACCTTC | CAWTGVRYTF
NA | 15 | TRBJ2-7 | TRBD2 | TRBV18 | TGTGCCAGCTCCTTCGGACTAGCGGGCTCCTACGAGCAGTACTTC | CASSFGLAGSYEQYF
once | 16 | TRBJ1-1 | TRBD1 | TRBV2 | TGTGCCAGCAGTTCACAGACAGGGGAAAGGGGTACTGAAGCTTTCTTT | CASSSQTGERGTEAFF
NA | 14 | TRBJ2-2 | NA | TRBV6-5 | TGTGCCAGCGGCAAGCACAGGGACACCGGGGAGCTGTTTTTT | CASGKHRDTGELFF
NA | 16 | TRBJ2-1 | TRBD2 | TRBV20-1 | TGCAGTGCTAGTAGGCAGCTAGCGGCCCAATCAAGGCCTCAGTTCTTC | CSASRQLAAQSRPQFF
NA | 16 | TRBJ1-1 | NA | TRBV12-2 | TGTGCAAGTCCCTTAAGTCGTAGGGGATCGAACACTGAAGCTTTCTTT | CASPLSRRGSNTEAFF
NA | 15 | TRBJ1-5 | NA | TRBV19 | TGTGCCAGTACTTTACAGGGACAAGCAAATCAGCCCCAGCATTTT | CASTLQGQANQPQHF
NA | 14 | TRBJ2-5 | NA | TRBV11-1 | TGTGCCAGCAGCCCGTCCCAGGGTTGGGAGACCCAGTACTTC | CASSPSQGWETQYF
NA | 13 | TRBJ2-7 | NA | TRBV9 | TGTGCCAGCAGCGTAGTCTCTAGGGGCGAGCAGTACTTC | CASSVVSRGEQYF
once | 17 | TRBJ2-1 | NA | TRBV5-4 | TGTGCCAGCAGCTTGGCCCCAGGGGACCCCTTAGACGATGAGCAGTTCTTC | CASSLAPGDPLDDEQFF
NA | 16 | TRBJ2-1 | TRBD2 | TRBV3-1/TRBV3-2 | TGTGCCAGCAGCCAAGGGGGGGGTAGCTCCTACAATGAGCAGTTCTTC | CASSQGGGSSYNEQFF
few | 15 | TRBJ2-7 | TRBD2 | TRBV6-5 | TGTGCCAGCCAAGGACTAGCGGGAGCTGGGGACGAGCAGTACTTC | CASQGLAGAGDEQYF
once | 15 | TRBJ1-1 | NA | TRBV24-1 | TGTGCCACCAGTGGTGCAGGCATGAAGAACACTGAAGCTTTCTTT | CATSGAGMKNTEAFF
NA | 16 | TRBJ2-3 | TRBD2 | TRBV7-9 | TGTGCCAGCAGCTCCGTCGGGGGGGGTAGCACAGATACGCAGTATTTT | CASSSVGGGSTDTQYF
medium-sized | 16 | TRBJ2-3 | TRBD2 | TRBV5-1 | TGCGCCAGCAGCTTCGGAAGCGGGGGGGCAATGCGTACGCAGTATTTT | CASSFGSGGAMRTQYF
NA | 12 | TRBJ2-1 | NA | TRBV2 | TGTGCCAGCAGTGCGGCCTACAATGAGCAGTTCTTC | CASSAAYNEQFF
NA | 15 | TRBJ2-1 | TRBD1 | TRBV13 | TGTGCCAGCAGCCCTGGACAGGGTGGGAACAATGAGCAGTTCTTC | CASSPGQGGNNEQFF
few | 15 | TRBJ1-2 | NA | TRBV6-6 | TGTGCCAGCAGCCCAAACAGGGCGACTAACTATGGCTACACCTTC | CASSPNRATNYGYTF
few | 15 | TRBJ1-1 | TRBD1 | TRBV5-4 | TGTGCCAGCAGCTTGAGACAGACAGGGAATACTGAAGCTTTCTTT | CASSLRQTGNTEAFF
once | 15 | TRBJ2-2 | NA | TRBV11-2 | TGTGCCAGCAGCCCAGCGCGGATTAACACCGGGGAGCTGTTTTTT | CASSPARINTGELFF
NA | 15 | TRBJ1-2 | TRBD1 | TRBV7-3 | TGTGCCAGCAGCCCAAACCGGGACAGCCTCTATGGCTACACCTTC | CASSPNRDSLYGYTF
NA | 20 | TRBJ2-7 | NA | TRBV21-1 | TGTGCCAGCAGCAAGGTAACAGGGTTTGTGCGGGAGCGATTTTACTACGAGCAGTACTTC | CASSKVTGFVRERFYYEQYF
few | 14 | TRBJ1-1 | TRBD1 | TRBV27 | TGTGCCAGCCGAAGGACAGGGCCGGGCACTGAAGCTTTCTTT | CASRRTGPGTEAFF
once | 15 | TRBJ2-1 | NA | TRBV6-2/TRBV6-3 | TGTGCCAGCAGTTACGCTAGGACTTCCTACAATGAGCAGTTCTTC | CASSYARTSYNEQFF
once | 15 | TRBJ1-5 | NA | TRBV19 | TGTGCCAGTATGAGGATCGAAATGGGGGGGCAGCCCCAGCATTTT | CASMRIEMGGQPQHF
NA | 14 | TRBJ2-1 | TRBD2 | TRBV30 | TGTGCCTGGTCCAGCGGGGGATCCTACAATGAGCAGTTCTTC | CAWSSGGSYNEQFF
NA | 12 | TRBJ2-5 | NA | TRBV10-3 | TGTGCCATCAGTGAGGGGCTGGAGACCCAGTACTTC | CAISEGLETQYF
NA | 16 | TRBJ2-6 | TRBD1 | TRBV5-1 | TGCGCCAGCAGCCGGGACAGTAGCTCTGGGGCCAACGTCCTGACTTTC | CASSRDSSSGANVLTF
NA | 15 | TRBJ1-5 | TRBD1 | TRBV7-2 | TGTGCCAGCAGCCCTACAGGGGGTCGAGATCAGCCCCAGCATTTT | CASSPTGGRDQPQHF
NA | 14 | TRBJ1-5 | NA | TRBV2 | TGTGCCAGCAGTGGAAGGGGATTCAATCAGCCCCAGCATTTT | CASSGRGFNQPQHF
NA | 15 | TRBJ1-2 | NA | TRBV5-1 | TGCGCCAGCAGCTTGGCGGCCGACAGCAACTATGGCTACACCTTC | CASSLAADSNYGYTF